This record covers a single TCR beta chain. The sample belongs to a study of shared clonotypes between healthy human individuals. Naive CD8 cells lacked CD45RO, underwent positive selection for CCR7 and left out terminally differentiated effector memory CD45RA+ cells. Data came from immunoSEQ multiplex PCR; TCRdb stores just in-frame clones and leaves some out. The sample contains about 1,900,000 clones, just under 95% of which appear only once. The ends were cut back, 1 base at V and 4 bases at J, with 20 bases in the middle. Germline assignment: CDR1 LNHNV and CDR2 YYDKDF (reference sequence). The CDR3 is 17 residues long.

Sequenced input: naive CD8+ T cells sorted from blood. The clonotype comes from a man between 18 and 35 years old in good health. The chain recombines TRBV15 with TRBJ2-7, with a tentative D call TRBD2 (7 bases). The CDR3 DNA is TGTGCCACCAGCAGAGTTCCCCTGGGGGGGCCGTTATACGAGCAGTACTTC. It yields the protein CATSRVPLGGPLYEQYF.